This T cell receptor beta chain was observed in a study of T-cell memory formation after mild COVID-19 (TCRdb year 2021). Study-wide context: Most TCR sequence clusters were specific to one of the two donors. In a couple of donors, T-cell clones that expanded and contracted after mild COVID-19 were followed by sequencing TCRalpha and TCRbeta repertoires longitudinally. The cohort comprised two young, previously healthy adult volunteers, one female and one male.

Only a few counts were recorded for this clonotype. Its antigen is still unknown. Base qualities are not at hand, and no much larger clone is one base apart. Data came from an Illumina NovaSeq 6000. cDNA libraries for TCRalpha and TCRbeta were prepared by 5'RACE using constant-segment primers, with sample barcodes and unique molecular identifiers added. Trizol reagent was used to extract RNA from every sample. Libraries were amplified in two PCR steps, with a second sample barcode and Illumina TruSeq adapters added in the second step. Sequencing of libraries was performed on an Illumina NovaSeq with 2 x 150 bp paired-end reads. On the authors' methods: Reads were demultiplexed and collapsed into UMI-guided consensus sequences with migec v1.2.7. Using mixcr v2.1.11, UMI consensuses were aligned to TRA and TRB V and J templates and then assembled into clonotypes. A clonotype was counted as expanded or contracted only if both edgeR and NoisET called the change significant, with noise models trained on biological replicates. For edgeR calls, a false discovery rate-adjusted p below 0.01 and a log2 fold-change threshold of 1 were applied. PCA with hierarchical clustering of max-normalized trajectories of the 1000 most abundant clonotypes was used as exploratory dynamics analysis. Separately sequenced CD4+ and CD8+ repertoires were used to assign a CD4 or CD8 phenotype to each responding clone. TCRdb trimmed public reads at Q25 via fastp, called clones via MiXCR and kept in-frame beta chains. Here each entry gathers all rows of one CDR3 protein and keeps the most common genes and DNA. The V and J calls and clone size are TCRdb's, not the authors'. The sample yields approximately 560,000 distinct CDR3 sequences; 15% to 20% were counted once. Of the sample, 8.1% is held by the ten largest clones.

V trim: 7 bases; J trim: 4 bases; unmatched bases: 9. The CDR3 numbers 14 residues from cysteine through phenylalanine. The DNA shown is the 42-base CDR3, in frame from base 1. For CDR1 and CDR2, the germline V gene lists MNHEY and SVGEGT. Ficoll-Paque density gradient centrifugation was used to isolate PBMCs. Beyond this particular receptor, the publication reports: Only two mild cases were covered by the study, and larger cohorts that include severe cases with pre-infection samples were considered necessary. Clones contracting from day 15 to 85 had balanced CD4/CD8 phenotypes, while a second wave expanding from day 15 to 37 was biased towards CD4+. Contracting CD4+ clones appeared mostly in the CM and EM memory subsets, whereas CD8+ clones were enriched in EMRA. SARS-CoV-2 specificity was not confirmed for the second-wave clones peaking on day 37. Some responding clones were detected in pre-infection memory, suggesting pre-existing cross-reactive memory T cells joined the SARS-CoV-2 response.

The clonotype was recovered from an adult woman who had mild COVID-19 (a few samples of this study predate the infection). The sample titles of this study are shuffled in the database, so cell type and time point are left out; the donor was told from shared clones. The chain is assembled from TRBV6-2 or TRBV6-3 and TRBJ1-1; the central 7 bases match TRBD1. The sequencing input was PBMCs or a T cell subset sorted from them (not recorded which). The CDR3 reads CASTFDRAVTEAFF. The nucleotides are TGTGCCAGCACTTTTGACAGGGCCGTCACTGAAGCTTTCTTT.